This T cell receptor (beta chain) stems from a study of shared clonotypes between healthy human individuals (dated by TCRdb to 2020 to 2021). About the study as a whole: A few men and two women, aged 18 to 49 years, made up the cohort. Libraries were prepared and TCR repertoires were sequenced by different laboratories using diverse techniques, in order to increase sequencing depth and limit assay-specific biases. To estimate repertoire size and how much clonotype sharing occurs between individuals, the study deeply sequenced the blood TCR repertoires of about 5 healthy adults. Between about 0.8 and 9 billion PBMCs per donor were obtained by leukapheresis.

Study-level results and caveats: Sampling was limited to blood, and TCR repertoires in tissue likely differ from TCR repertoires in blood. Because the study included only a small number of donors, the genetic and exposure-history diversity represented was limited. Based on pairwise subsampling, the degree of clonotype sharing among donors was expected to be affected by sequencing depth.

The donors were healthy, HIV-negative adults with no recently reported acute infections or vaccinations. All donors were Caucasian adults living in Nashville, Tennessee, USA. In the unsorted samples, approximately 82 million PBMCs were counted, and genomic DNA was extracted using the QIAamp DNA Blood Mini kit. Blood was obtained by leukapheresis, after which PBMCs were separated by Ficoll-Histopaque density gradient centrifugation and cryopreserved in liquid nitrogen vapor phase. V is trimmed back by 3 bases and J by 1 base, and the junction contains 15 bases that no gene match accounts for. From a lookup of the germline V gene, CDR1 and CDR2 are MGHRA and YSYEKL. The CDR3 has 18 amino acids, counting the end cysteine and phenylalanine. Only the CDR3 portion is preserved as DNA: 54 bases, with reading frame beginning at the first base. TCR CDR3 regions were amplified from genomic DNA by multiplex PCR using the deep immunoSEQ assay. Genomic DNA extracted from each cell subset was distributed evenly over all wells of several immunoSEQ 96-well plates, and each plate served as one replicate. For unsorted PBMC, approximately 0.3 ug genomic DNA, equal to 25,000 to 35,000 T cell genomes, was loaded into each replicate PCR. Unsorted PBMC genomic DNA was sequenced across ten immunoSEQ deep assay plates. The purified libraries were quantified using a Qubit 3.0 fluorometer, sized with a Bioanalyzer 2100, and then quantified again using the KAPA Library Quantification kit. A separate single-read 150-cycle Illumina NextSeq 550 flow cell was used to sequence each immunoSEQ 96-well plate. As for how the authors treated the data: Because the immunoSEQ output included only junctional sequences and no quality scores, the filtering could not be the same as the filtering used for full-length reads. Sequences were annotated with PyIR, a Python wrapper for IgBLAST v1.9, using IMGT germline references to assign V/J genes and CDR3. Reads were filtered out if the reads had weak V/J assignments (E-value above 1e-6), no CDR3, stop codons, out-of-frame junctions, or ambiguous translated residues. A V3J clonotype was defined by an identical inferred V gene, J gene, and CDR3 amino acid sequence. The percentage overlap between two repertoires was calculated by dividing the number of shared unique clonotypes by the size of the smaller repertoire. Richness of each repertoire was evaluated using RTK rarefaction, the Chao1 estimator, and Recon v2.1 estimates of unobserved clonotypes. Sourced from immuneACCESS, this table was stored by TCRdb with only in-frame sequences that have V and J called. A share of the clones is absent; for the studies checked, an unresolved V gene accounts for under half, and the remainder has no known explanation. The V and J calls and the clone size are those of that table, but D and trimming were determined from the DNA. Within this sample are approximately 460,000 clones, with over 60% of them counted one time only. Jointly, the top ten make up 12% of the sample.

In regard to this clone: Its target antigen remains unknown. Base qualities are not recorded, but no much larger clone differs from it by a single base.

The chain is made from TRBV4-1 and TRBJ2-7; TRBD2 fits 7 bases in the junction. This TCR derives from a woman aged 40 to 50 in good health. Some clones in this sample may be carry-over from other donors' samples. The sample was PBMCs. Here the CDR3 is given as CASSQTRPGGGRSYEQYF. The DNA reads as follows: TGCGCCAGCAGCCAGACCCGACCGGGAGGCGGGAGATCCTACGAGCAGTACTTC.